The entry below gives a single TCR beta chain sequence along with its context. As yet, its antigen is unknown. The record originates from a study of T cell responses to AZD1222 COVID-19 vaccine. Profiling relied on immunoSEQ multiplex PCR, and the TCRdb table lists in-frame clones only, not all of them. Of over 45,000 clones listed, nearly 90% are singletons. V lost 4 bases, J lost 4 bases, and 11 bases lay in between. Germline V gene data show CDR1 as SGHAT and CDR2 as FQNNGV. The CDR3 runs 13 residues. Study findings and constraints: Most donors were white British and more were female, and clonal diversity was possibly underestimated. Without day 14 samples, only post-peak T cell repertoires were studied. Two AZD1222 administrations were followed by greater Spike-specific TCR breadth and depth.

The input for sequencing was peripheral blood, taken on day 0 of AZD1222 vaccination. The genes are TRBV11-2 and TRBJ2-7; D uncertain. The sequence derives from an adult in good health. DNA for the CDR3: TGTGCCAGCAGCTCGGTGACCAGGTACGAGCAGTACTTC. The encoded protein is CASSSVTRYEQYF.